This entry is about one TCR beta chain. Its antigen remains unidentified. Base qualities are not recorded, but no much larger clone differs from it by a single base. The entry originates in a study of blood T cell repertoires in COVID-19 (TCRdb year 2020). General notes on the study: Samples covering the acute and convalescent phases of COVID-19 were provided by collaborators in the United States, Italy and Spain. The material from the prospective study consisted of cDNA or gDNA derived from T cells, B-cell-depleted T cells, or PBMCs. Subjects who had been exposed to COVID-19, were actively infected with it, or had recovered from it provided the deeply sampled blood TCRbeta repertoires that made up the dataset. The repertoires were released in a freely available public database meant as a resource for research on the immune response to SARS-CoV-2. The samples were drawn from the first 160 participants of the ongoing ImmuneRACE study and from 950 to 1,500 subjects provided by 6 global collaborators. A de-identified subject ID, COVID-19 status, age in years and sex were almost always included in the sample metadata. Where available, HLA class I and class II types were taken from metadata supplied by the sample provider and were not determined by assay-based typing. Overall study outcomes, separate from this receptor: The amount of clinical and demographic metadata varied by source and participant and was provided uncurated.

TCRbeta CDR3 regions were amplified from genomic DNA using the immunoSEQ Assay, a bias-controlled multiplex PCR. As for the original processing: The number of nucleated cells in each sample was estimated from the amplification of reference gene primers within the assay. To quantify the absolute abundance of each unique TCRbeta CDR3 rearrangement, sequence reads were collapsed and filtered. For each sample, productive Simpson clonality was calculated as the square root of Simpson's diversity index over productive rearrangements. What TCRdb holds here is the immuneACCESS table cut down to in-frame rearrangements. Part of the clones is not present; checked against another copy, under half of the missing clones reflect an unresolved V gene, and the others are unexplained. The V and J calls and the clone size are those of that table, but D and trimming were determined from the DNA. The sample table contains under 150,000 clones; only one count was recorded for roughly 80% of them. Jointly, the top ten make up 8% to 9% of the sample.

Each collaborating institution followed its own protocols to collect whole blood in K2EDTA tubes. For TCRbeta analysis, collaborators shipped samples in one of three forms: frozen whole blood, isolated PBMCs, or DNA extracted from either of those sample types. The CDR1 and CDR2 encoded by the germline V gene are SNHLY and FYNNEI. The trim is 4 bases for V and 0 bases for J, with a gap of 7 bases between the germline ends. Counted from cysteine to phenylalanine, this CDR3 has 14 amino acids. Only the CDR3 region is kept as DNA, spanning 42 bases read in frame from base 1. The sequenced sample was peripheral blood. Rearrangement joined TRBV2 to TRBJ1-5, with no reliable assignment of the D segment. The TCR comes from a human donor with acute or convalescent COVID-19. The donor label of this sample is uncertain. The nucleotides are TGTGCCAGCAGTGGTGTTTATAGCAATCAGCCCCAGCATTTT. It codes for CASSGVYSNQPQHF.